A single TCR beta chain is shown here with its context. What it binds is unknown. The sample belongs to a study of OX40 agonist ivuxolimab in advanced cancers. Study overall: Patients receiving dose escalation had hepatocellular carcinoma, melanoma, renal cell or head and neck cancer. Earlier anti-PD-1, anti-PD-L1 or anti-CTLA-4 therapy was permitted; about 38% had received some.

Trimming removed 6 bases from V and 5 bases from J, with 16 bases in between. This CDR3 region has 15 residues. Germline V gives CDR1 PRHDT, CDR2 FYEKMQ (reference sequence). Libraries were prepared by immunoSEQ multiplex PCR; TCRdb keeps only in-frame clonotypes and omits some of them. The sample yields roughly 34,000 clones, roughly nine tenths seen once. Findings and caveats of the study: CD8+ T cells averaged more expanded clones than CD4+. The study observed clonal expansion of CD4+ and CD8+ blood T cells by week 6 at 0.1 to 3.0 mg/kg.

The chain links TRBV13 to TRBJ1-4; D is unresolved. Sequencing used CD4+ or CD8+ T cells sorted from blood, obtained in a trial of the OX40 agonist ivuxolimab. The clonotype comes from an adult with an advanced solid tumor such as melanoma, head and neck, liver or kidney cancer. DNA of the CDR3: TGTGCCAGCAGTGCCTCGGGGTTAAGGAATGAAAAACTGTTTTTT. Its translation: CASSASGLRNEKLFF.